These 26 T cell receptor beta chains were sequenced from one sample in a study of blood T cell repertoires in COVID-19. Only in-frame clones appear in the TCRdb table, and some are missing; sequencing was by immunoSEQ multiplex PCR. This sample has under 300,000 clones, with about 80% found just once. Material for sequencing was peripheral blood. The receptors stem from a woman older than 75 with acute or convalescent COVID-19.

The chain couples TRBV19 to TRBJ1-2, with a weak D call TRBD1 (5 bases). Per the germline V gene, CDR1 is LNHDA and CDR2 is SQIVND (reference sequence). The V end was cut by 9 bases, the J end by 4 bases, with 30 bases between. The CDR3 consists of 18 residues. The CDR3 spells CASQPRSRGGTTTYGYTF. Written as DNA, the CDR3 is TGTGCCAGCCAACCCCGGTCCCGGGGGGGTACGACTACCTATGGCTACACCTTC.

The chain is built from TRBV20-1 and TRBJ2-1; tentative D call: TRBD2 (6 bases). Germline CDR1 DFQATT, CDR2 SNEGSKA (reference sequence). CDR3 size: 14 residues. Trimming took off 4 bases at V and 0 bases at J, with 10 bases between the two ends. CDR3 bases: TGCAGTGCTATTGACGGGAGCTCCTACAATGAGCAGTTCTTC. Translating it yields CSAIDGSSYNEQFF.

The genes are TRBV11-2 and TRBJ2-1; 9 bases line up with TRBD2. This CDR3 region has 15 residues. Per germline, CDR1 SGHAT and CDR2 FQNNGV. J was trimmed by 8 bases and V by 2 bases; bases with no gene match: 7. The CDR3 DNA follows: TGTGCCAGCAGCTTACAAGGGCGGGGGGGCCATGAGCAGTTCTTC. Its protein product is CASSLQGRGGHEQFF.

The V call is TRBV5-1, the J call TRBJ2-5; D is uncertain. The germline V gene encodes CDR1 SGHRS and CDR2 YFSETQ. The length of the CDR3 is 13 residues. V lost 8 bases and J lost 2, with 13 bases in between. In DNA, the CDR3 is TGCGCCAGTACTCCGGTCCTTCAAGAGACCCAGTACTTC. Protein product: CASTPVLQETQYF.

The chain combines TRBV21-1 with TRBJ1-1. TRBV21-1 is a documented pseudogene. This CDR3 spans 13 amino acids. CDR3 sequence: CASSKEAGEEAFF. The CDR3 nucleotides read TGTGCCAGCAGCAAAGAGGCTGGAGAGGAAGCTTTCTTT.

This chain links TRBV5-4 with TRBJ2-1; 7 bases agree with TRBD2. CDR3 length: 16 residues. CDR1 and CDR2 from the germline V gene are SGHNT and YYREEE (reference sequence). Germline trimming cut 4 bases from V and 7 bases from J; bases unmatched to any gene: 14. The CDR3 bases are TGTGCCAGCAGCCTGGGAGGCGGCGGGAGACAGAATGAGCAGTTCTTC. This encodes CASSLGGGGRQNEQFF.

The gene calls are TRBV18 and TRBJ1-4; TRBD1 aligns across 7 bases. Germline lookup yields CDR1 KGHSH and CDR2 LQKENI. CDR3 length: 15 residues. After removal of 6 bases from V and 5 bases from J, the junction contained 9 bases not matched to a gene. The CDR3 nucleotides read TGTGCCAGCTCCGACCGGACAGGTTTAAATGAAAAACTGTTTTTT. It translates to CASSDRTGLNEKLFF.

This clone was detected a few times. This chain uses TRBV2 with TRBJ2-1, with 13 bases that match TRBD2. This CDR3 has 15 residues. Germline V CDR1 and CDR2: SNHLY, FYNNEI. The junction had 2 bases not matched to a gene; V was cut back by 2 bases and J by 7 bases. This chain's CDR3 is CASSESGLAGNEQFF. CDR3 bases: TGTGCCAGCAGTGAATCGGGACTAGCGGGGAATGAGCAGTTCTTC.

The chain has TRBV30 and TRBJ1-2; D unresolved. Germline lookup yields CDR1 GTSNPN and CDR2 SVGIG (reference sequence). V lost 2 bases and J lost 1, with 11 bases in between. This CDR3 spans 14 amino acids. Written as DNA, the CDR3 is TGTGCCTGGAGTCCTAGATCCAGTAACTATGGCTACACCTTC. Translating gives CAWSPRSSNYGYTF.

The chain carries TRBV19 and TRBJ1-5, with TRBD1 as a possible D gene (6 bases). Germline values: CDR1 LNHDA, CDR2 SQIVND (reference sequence). The V end lost 3 bases, the J end lost 6 bases, and 12 bases lay between the germline ends. The CDR3 is made up of 14 amino acids. Here the CDR3 DNA reads TGTGCCAGTAGTATTTCTGGGGGCGCTCAGCCCCAGCATTTT. Its translation is CASSISGGAQPQHF.

This clone occurred once. The chain combines TRBV10-3 with TRBJ1-6, with D possibly being TRBD1 (6 bases). CDR1 is ENHRY and CDR2 is SYGVKD in the germline V gene. The CDR3 is 13 residues long. Trimming left V 10 bases short and J 10 bases short, with 17 bases between. The CDR3 loop reads CATQGGEGSPLHF. CDR3 nucleotide sequence: TGTGCCACTCAAGGGGGGGAAGGATCACCCCTCCACTTT.

In its sample, this clone was seen a few times. This chain connects TRBV2 to TRBJ1-2; D possibly corresponds to TRBD1 (5 bases). The CDR3 extends over 13 amino acids. From germline, CDR1 is SNHLY and CDR2 FYNNEI. Between the trimmed V and J ends, which lost 8 bases and 2 bases, there was a span of 12 bases. This CDR3 is CASVFGANYGYTF. The CDR3 DNA reads as TGTGCCAGCGTTTTTGGGGCAAACTATGGCTACACCTTC.

V and J are TRBV7-9 and TRBJ1-3; no definite D call. Trimming took 2 bases from V and 3 from J, leaving 17 bases between them. Per the germline V gene, CDR1 is SEHNR and CDR2 is FQNEAQ (reference sequence). The CDR3 sequence is 17 residues long. The CDR3 protein is CASSLNPLPRDGNTIYF. In DNA form, the CDR3 reads TGTGCCAGCAGCTTAAATCCCCTCCCCCGAGATGGAAACACCATATATTTT.

The chain employs TRBV1 and TRBJ1-1; the tabulated D call, TRBD1, remains unverified against the DNA. TRBV1 corresponds to a pseudogene. The CDR3 is 15 residues long. The CDR3 region has the DNA TGCACCAGCACCCTTGGACAGGGCGGTTTCACTGAAGCTTTCTTT. Residues: CTSTLGQGGFTEAFF.

The V gene is TRBV19, the J gene TRBJ2-1; 10 bases are shared with TRBD2. Germline lookup yields CDR1 LNHDA and CDR2 SQIVND (reference sequence). CDR3 length equals 16 residues. The junction had 13 bases not matched to a gene; V was cut back by 7 bases and J by 7 bases. The CDR3: CASISSGSLGSNEQFF. Here the CDR3 DNA reads TGTGCCAGTATCTCTAGCGGGAGCTTGGGATCGAATGAGCAGTTCTTC.

The V call is TRBV7-9, the J call TRBJ2-1, with TRBD2 matching 12 bases. There are 18 residues in the CDR3. Germline V gives CDR1 SEHNR, CDR2 FQNEAQ (reference sequence). V trimming: 3 bases; J trimming: 0 bases; junction bases outside the gene matches: 6. The CDR3 sequence: CASSFPLAGGSSYNEQFF. The CDR3, as DNA: TGTGCCAGCAGCTTCCCCCTAGCGGGAGGGAGCTCCTACAATGAGCAGTTCTTC.

The chain links TRBV7-2 to TRBJ2-2, with 9 bases that match TRBD1. The CDR3 loop spans 14 amino acids. Trimming removed 10 bases from V and 0 bases from J; junction bases left unmatched: 3. CDR1 is SGHTA and CDR2 is FQGNSA in the germline V gene. The CDR3: CAIRQGANTGELFF. CDR3 DNA sequence: TGTGCCATTAGACAGGGGGCGAACACCGGGGAGCTGTTTTTT.

The V and J genes are TRBV27 and TRBJ2-6; TRBD1 agrees at 8 bases. Germline lookup yields CDR1 MNHEY and CDR2 SMNVEV (reference sequence). The CDR3 is 18 residues long. V was pared by 4 bases and J by 0 bases, with 8 bases of the junction left unmatched. In nucleotides, the CDR3 is TGTGCCAGCAGTTATGGGACAGGCCCGAGCTCTGGGGCCAACGTCCTGACTTTC. Its translation is CASSYGTGPSSGANVLTF.

The V call is TRBV3-1 (or the pseudogene TRBV3-2), the J call TRBJ2-7; 7 nucleotides line up with TRBD2. Germline V gene lookup returns CDR1 LGHDT and CDR2 YNNKEL (reference sequence). V gave up 0 bases and J gave up 7 bases; unmatched junction bases: 9. The CDR3 totals 15 residues. CDR3 residues: CASSQEAGVLWEQYF. For the CDR3, the DNA is TGTGCCAGCAGCCAAGAGGCGGGAGTTCTTTGGGAGCAGTACTTC.

This clone was recorded a few times. The V and J genes are TRBV3-1 (or the pseudogene TRBV3-2) and TRBJ2-1, with a weak D call TRBD1 (5 bases). Per germline, CDR1 LGHDT and CDR2 YNNKEL (reference sequence). The CDR3 consists of 17 residues. Trimming pared 4 bases from V and 4 bases from J, leaving 20 bases between. CDR3 sequence reads: CASSLQVGPTPYNEQFF. In nucleotides, the CDR3 is TGTGCCAGCAGCCTCCAAGTGGGGCCTACTCCTTACAATGAGCAGTTCTTC.

This rearrangement joins TRBV6-5 to TRBJ1-1, with D tentatively TRBD1 (5 bases). Between the trimmed V and J ends, which lost 6 bases and 4 bases, there was a span of 15 bases. This CDR3 comprises 14 residues. The germline V gene has CDR1 MNHEY and CDR2 SVGAGI. The chain's CDR3 is CASRGSDRGTEAFF. The CDR3 DNA sequence: TGTGCCAGCAGGGGTAGTGACAGAGGCACTGAAGCTTTCTTT.

This rearrangement joins TRBV5-1 to TRBJ2-6; 7 bases map to TRBD1. This CDR3 region has 19 residues. From germline, CDR1 is SGHRS and CDR2 YFSETQ. V lost 0 bases to trimming and J lost 1 base; unmatched junction nucleotides: 10. The CDR3 here is CASSLDPVTGNSGANVLTF. In DNA, the CDR3 is TGCGCCAGCAGCTTGGACCCTGTGACAGGGAATTCTGGGGCCAACGTCCTGACTTTC.

The chain couples TRBV9 to TRBJ2-1; TRBD1 aligns across 7 bases. Trimming cost V 4 bases and J 5 bases; bases outside gene matches: 6. This CDR3 has 14 amino acids. Germline V gene lookup returns CDR1 SGDLS and CDR2 YYNGEE. CDR3 coding DNA: TGTGCCAGCAGCTTCAGCGGACAGGACAATGAGCAGTTCTTC. Encoded protein: CASSFSGQDNEQFF.

This clone was seen only a few times. The gene calls are TRBV27 and TRBJ2-7, with D maybe TRBD2 (7 bases). V was shortened by 6 bases and J by 4 bases, with 19 bases between the two germline ends. This CDR3 comprises 15 residues. The germline CDR1 and CDR2 sequences are MNHEY and SMNVEV (reference sequence). CDR3 region: CASSLKGGRGYEQYF. The CDR3 nucleotides read TGTGCCAGCAGCCTAAAGGGGGGGCGAGGTTACGAGCAGTACTTC.

The chain is built from TRBV5-5 and TRBJ2-1; the D gene is possibly TRBD1 (6 bases). This CDR3 is 14 amino acids long. V gave up 1 base and J gave up 6 bases, with 11 bases separating them. CDR1 SGHKS and CDR2 YYEKEE come from the germline V gene (reference sequence). CDR3 DNA: TGTGCCAGCAGCTTGCCAAGACAGGTCAATGAGCAGTTCTTC. It yields the protein CASSLPRQVNEQFF.

The chain joins TRBV20-1 to TRBJ1-1; D is unclear. The CDR3 covers 10 residues. V dropped 3 bases and J dropped 7 bases, with 6 bases sitting between them. Per the germline V gene, CDR1 is DFQATT and CDR2 is SNEGSKA (reference sequence). CDR3 sequence reads: CSASYNEAFF. Written as DNA, the CDR3 is TGCAGTGCTAGTTACAATGAAGCTTTCTTT.